Listed below are T cell receptor beta chains from one sample, sequenced in a study of blood T cell repertoires in COVID-19. The assay was immunoSEQ multiplex PCR, and TCRdb's table has in-frame clones only and misses some. The sample records roughly 190,000 clones, roughly 87% being singletons. The sample comprised peripheral blood. These receptor sequences come from a woman aged 55-70 years with COVID-19, enrolled during active disease. Each CDR3 is given with its conserved first and last residue. The D gene is left open where the match is weak. Clone size is not always given. Where it is, it says once, few, many or a class for expanded clones.

clone size: -
D gene: TRBD1
J gene: TRBJ1-5
V gene: TRBV5-6
CDR3 DNA: TGTGCCAGCAGCCGATGGACAGGGGAGGGCAATCAGCCCCAGCATTTT
CDR3 protein: CASSRWTGEGNQPQHF

clone size: -
D gene: -
J gene: TRBJ1-5
V gene: TRBV19
CDR3 DNA: TGTGCCAGTAGTATTAGCCGGAGCAATCAGCCCCAGCATTTT
CDR3 protein: CASSISRSNQPQHF

clone size: -
D gene: -
J gene: TRBJ2-3
V gene: TRBV6-5
CDR3 DNA: TGTGCCAGCAGCAGAGCGCAGCCAGATACGCAGTATTTT
CDR3 protein: CASSRAQPDTQYF

clone size: -
D gene: TRBD1
J gene: TRBJ1-1
V gene: TRBV6-1
CDR3 DNA: TGTGCCAGCAGTGAAGCCCGGACAGGGAACACTGAAGCTTTCTTT
CDR3 protein: CASSEARTGNTEAFF

clone size: -
D gene: -
J gene: TRBJ2-3
V gene: TRBV4-3
CDR3 DNA: TGCGCCAGCAGCCAAGCTGCGGCCCGACGAGATACGCAGTATTTT
CDR3 protein: CASSQAAARRDTQYF

clone size: -
D gene: -
J gene: TRBJ2-1
V gene: TRBV9
CDR3 DNA: TGTGCCAGCAGCGTAGCTTCGGCAGGGTCTTACAATGAGCAGTTCTTC
CDR3 protein: CASSVASAGSYNEQFF

clone size: -
D gene: -
J gene: TRBJ2-5
V gene: TRBV7-3
CDR3 DNA: TGTGCCAGCAGTCAGGACACCCAAGAGACCCAGTACTTC
CDR3 protein: CASSQDTQETQYF

clone size: -
D gene: -
J gene: TRBJ1-3
V gene: TRBV28
CDR3 DNA: TGTGCCAGCAGTTTATGGGGGGCCTTCAGCTCTGGAAACACCATATATTTT
CDR3 protein: CASSLWGAFSSGNTIYF

clone size: -
D gene: -
J gene: TRBJ1-2
V gene: TRBV6-5
CDR3 DNA: TGTGCCAGCAGTTACGGAGGGCCCGAGGGGGGCTACACCTTC
CDR3 protein: CASSYGGPEGGYTF

clone size: -
D gene: -
J gene: TRBJ1-6
V gene: TRBV18
CDR3 DNA: TGTGCCAGCTCACCACCAAGTGGACAGAATTCACCCCTCCACTTT
CDR3 protein: CASSPPSGQNSPLHF

clone size: -
D gene: -
J gene: TRBJ2-1
V gene: TRBV6-6
CDR3 DNA: TGTGCCAGCAGTTCCCCCAGCGGCAATGAGCAGTTCTTC
CDR3 protein: CASSSPSGNEQFF

clone size: -
D gene: TRBD2
J gene: TRBJ2-2
V gene: TRBV25-1
CDR3 DNA: TGTGCCAGCAGTGGCTTAGCGGGAGGGCCGTACACCGGGGAGCTGTTTTTT
CDR3 protein: CASSGLAGGPYTGELFF

clone size: -
D gene: TRBD1
J gene: TRBJ1-2
V gene: TRBV6-1
CDR3 DNA: TGTGCCAGCAGTGAGGGACAGGGGCTTGGCTACACCTTC
CDR3 protein: CASSEGQGLGYTF

clone size: -
D gene: -
J gene: TRBJ1-5
V gene: TRBV28
CDR3 DNA: TGTGCCAGCAGTTTCGGGAGACAGCCCCAGCATTTT
CDR3 protein: CASSFGRQPQHF

clone size: -
D gene: TRBD2
J gene: TRBJ2-5
V gene: TRBV4-1
CDR3 DNA: TGCGCCAGCAGCCAAGATCTAAATAGCGGGAGTGAAGAGACCCAGTACTTC
CDR3 protein: CASSQDLNSGSEETQYF

clone size: -
D gene: -
J gene: TRBJ1-5
V gene: TRBV7-2
CDR3 DNA: TGTGCCAGCAGCTTAATCCAGGGCGGCCAGCCCCAGCATTTT
CDR3 protein: CASSLIQGGQPQHF

clone size: -
D gene: -
J gene: TRBJ1-2
V gene: TRBV15
CDR3 DNA: TGTGCCACCAGCAGAACCAGGGAGGGTGGCTACACCTTC
CDR3 protein: CATSRTREGGYTF

clone size: -
D gene: -
J gene: TRBJ2-5
V gene: TRBV5-6
CDR3 DNA: TGTGCCAGCAGCCCTCGAACGGGGAGGGGGGAGACCCAGTACTTC
CDR3 protein: CASSPRTGRGETQYF

clone size: -
D gene: -
J gene: TRBJ2-5
V gene: TRBV5-1
CDR3 DNA: TGCGCCAGCAGCTTGTCGAACAGAGGGGGAGAGACCCAGTACTTC
CDR3 protein: CASSLSNRGGETQYF

clone size: -
D gene: TRBD2
J gene: TRBJ2-7
V gene: TRBV30
CDR3 DNA: TGTGCCTGGGGACTAGCGCCTAGCTCCTACGAGCAGTACTTC
CDR3 protein: CAWGLAPSSYEQYF

clone size: -
D gene: -
J gene: TRBJ1-4
V gene: TRBV3-1/TRBV3-2
CDR3 DNA: TGTGCCAGCAGCCCGCCGGGACACCCAACTAATGAAAAACTGTTTTTT
CDR3 protein: CASSPPGHPTNEKLFF

clone size: -
D gene: TRBD1
J gene: TRBJ2-3
V gene: TRBV7-3
CDR3 DNA: TGTGCCAGCAGCTTTTCGACAGGGACCACAGATACGCAGTATTTT
CDR3 protein: CASSFSTGTTDTQYF

clone size: -
D gene: TRBD2
J gene: TRBJ2-1
V gene: TRBV6-4
CDR3 DNA: TGTGCCAGCAGTCGGACTAGCGGGAGGACCAATGAGCAGTTCTTC
CDR3 protein: CASSRTSGRTNEQFF

clone size: -
D gene: TRBD1
J gene: TRBJ1-2
V gene: TRBV14
CDR3 DNA: TGTGCCAGCAGCCAAGTTACAGGGGCGGATGGCTACACCTTC
CDR3 protein: CASSQVTGADGYTF

clone size: -
D gene: -
J gene: TRBJ2-7
V gene: TRBV5-6
CDR3 DNA: TGTGCCAGCAGCTTGGGGAGGGCGAAGTACGAGCAGTACTTC
CDR3 protein: CASSLGRAKYEQYF

clone size: -
D gene: TRBD1
J gene: TRBJ1-2
V gene: TRBV6-5
CDR3 DNA: TGTGCCAGCAGTAAGAGACAGGGTGACTATGGCTACACCTTC
CDR3 protein: CASSKRQGDYGYTF

clone size: -
D gene: TRBD1
J gene: TRBJ2-7
V gene: TRBV5-5
CDR3 DNA: TGTGCCAGCAGCCTCGGACAGGGGGCGTGGTACGAGCAGTACTTC
CDR3 protein: CASSLGQGAWYEQYF

clone size: -
D gene: TRBD1
J gene: TRBJ2-1
V gene: TRBV24-1
CDR3 DNA: TGTGCCACCAGTTTGGGTTCGGGACAGAGCCTCAATGAGCAGTTCTTC
CDR3 protein: CATSLGSGQSLNEQFF

clone size: -
D gene: TRBD1
J gene: TRBJ1-5
V gene: TRBV11-3
CDR3 DNA: TGTGCCAGCAGCCGGGACAGGGGTTATAGCAATCAGCCCCAGCATTTT
CDR3 protein: CASSRDRGYSNQPQHF

clone size: -
D gene: -
J gene: TRBJ1-5
V gene: TRBV30
CDR3 DNA: TGTGCCTGGAGCGGACAGACTAGCAATCAGCCCCAGCATTTT
CDR3 protein: CAWSGQTSNQPQHF

clone size: -
D gene: TRBD1
J gene: TRBJ1-4
V gene: TRBV28
CDR3 DNA: TGTGCCAGCAGTGGACAGGGAAAGAATGAAAAACTGTTTTTT
CDR3 protein: CASSGQGKNEKLFF

clone size: -
D gene: -
J gene: TRBJ2-7
V gene: TRBV28
CDR3 DNA: TGTGCCAGCAGTTTGGAGGGGTACGAGCAGTACTTC
CDR3 protein: CASSLEGYEQYF

clone size: -
D gene: -
J gene: TRBJ1-1
V gene: TRBV29-1
CDR3 DNA: TGCAGCGTTGCCCTAAACCTGAACACTGAAGCTTTCTTT
CDR3 protein: CSVALNLNTEAFF

clone size: -
D gene: TRBD1
J gene: TRBJ2-7
V gene: TRBV5-1
CDR3 DNA: TGCGCCAGCAGCGGACAGGGCGGAGACGAGCAGTACTTC
CDR3 protein: CASSGQGGDEQYF

clone size: -
D gene: -
J gene: TRBJ1-2
V gene: TRBV19
CDR3 DNA: TGTGCCAGTAGTCCCGGACAGAACTATGGCTACACCTTC
CDR3 protein: CASSPGQNYGYTF

clone size: once
D gene: TRBD2
J gene: TRBJ2-1
V gene: TRBV6-6
CDR3 DNA: TGTGCCAGCAGTCGCGACGGACTAGCGGGGGGCCCGCTTAATGAGCAGTTCTTC
CDR3 protein: CASSRDGLAGGPLNEQFF

clone size: once
D gene: TRBD2
J gene: TRBJ2-1
V gene: TRBV15
CDR3 DNA: TGTGCCACCAGCAGAGATTGGACTAGCGGGAGGGGGAATGAGCAGTTCTTC
CDR3 protein: CATSRDWTSGRGNEQFF

clone size: -
D gene: -
J gene: TRBJ2-5
V gene: TRBV7-2
CDR3 DNA: TGTGCCAGCAGCCCCCTAACAGGGTACCAAGAGACCCAGTACTTC
CDR3 protein: CASSPLTGYQETQYF

clone size: -
D gene: TRBD1
J gene: TRBJ1-2
V gene: TRBV18
CDR3 DNA: TGTGCCAGCTCACCCGAAACAGGGGCAAGTGACTATGGCTACACCTTC
CDR3 protein: CASSPETGASDYGYTF

clone size: -
D gene: -
J gene: TRBJ1-1
V gene: TRBV7-9
CDR3 DNA: TGTGCCAGCAGCTTAGTCATCCAAAACACTGAAGCTTTCTTT
CDR3 protein: CASSLVIQNTEAFF

clone size: -
D gene: -
J gene: TRBJ1-6
V gene: TRBV6-4
CDR3 DNA: TGTGCCAGCAGTGAGCACAACGGGACACCCCTCCACTTT
CDR3 protein: CASSEHNGTPLHF

clone size: -
D gene: TRBD1
J gene: TRBJ1-3
V gene: TRBV15
CDR3 DNA: TGTGCCACCAGCAGAGACAGGGGGTACTCTGGAAACACCATATATTTT
CDR3 protein: CATSRDRGYSGNTIYF

clone size: -
D gene: TRBD2
J gene: TRBJ2-6
V gene: TRBV7-3
CDR3 DNA: TGTGCCAGCAGCCTTAGACAGGCTAGCGGGGACTACTCTGGGGCCAACGTCCTGACTTTC
CDR3 protein: CASSLRQASGDYSGANVLTF

clone size: -
D gene: -
J gene: TRBJ1-1
V gene: TRBV4-1
CDR3 DNA: TGCGCCAGCAGCCAAGATTCGACAGCTTGGATTTCTACTGAAGCTTTCTTT
CDR3 protein: CASSQDSTAWISTEAFF

clone size: few
D gene: TRBD1
J gene: TRBJ2-7
V gene: TRBV19
CDR3 DNA: TGTGCCAGTGCTCCTCCCGGGACAGGTCGAAGCGAGCAGTACTTC
CDR3 protein: CASAPPGTGRSEQYF

clone size: -
D gene: -
J gene: TRBJ2-7
V gene: TRBV27
CDR3 DNA: TGTGCCAGCAGTATGACACCATACTACGAGCAGTACTTC
CDR3 protein: CASSMTPYYEQYF

clone size: -
D gene: -
J gene: TRBJ2-7
V gene: TRBV11-1
CDR3 DNA: TGTGCTAGCAGCCCCAGCCGGAGGGGTACTTACGAGCAGTACTTC
CDR3 protein: CASSPSRRGTYEQYF

clone size: -
D gene: TRBD2
J gene: TRBJ2-1
V gene: TRBV10-1
CDR3 DNA: TGCGCCAGCAGTGAGTATAAACTAGCGGGAAAACCGTCCTACAATGAGCAGTTCTTC
CDR3 protein: CASSEYKLAGKPSYNEQFF

clone size: -
D gene: TRBD2
J gene: TRBJ2-7
V gene: TRBV15
CDR3 DNA: TGTGCCACCAGCGGGCGGGGGGCGAAGTCCTACGAGCAGTACTTC
CDR3 protein: CATSGRGAKSYEQYF

clone size: -
D gene: -
J gene: TRBJ1-4
V gene: TRBV19
CDR3 DNA: TGTGCCAGTAGCGGACAGATTAATGAAAAACTGTTTTTT
CDR3 protein: CASSGQINEKLFF

clone size: -
D gene: TRBD2
J gene: TRBJ2-2
V gene: TRBV7-2
CDR3 DNA: TGTGCCAGCAGCTTAGGGAATAGCGGGAGGGGCGGGGAGCTGTTTTTT
CDR3 protein: CASSLGNSGRGGELFF

clone size: -
D gene: TRBD2
J gene: TRBJ2-3
V gene: TRBV7-2
CDR3 DNA: TGTGCCAGCAGCCCGGCGGGGGGGCTAGCGGGACACACAGATACGCAGTATTTT
CDR3 protein: CASSPAGGLAGHTDTQYF

clone size: -
D gene: -
J gene: TRBJ1-1
V gene: TRBV11-2
CDR3 DNA: TGTGCCAGCAGCTTTAGCACACTTGAAGCTTTCTTT
CDR3 protein: CASSFSTLEAFF

clone size: -
D gene: -
J gene: TRBJ1-3
V gene: TRBV24-1
CDR3 DNA: TGTGCCACCAGTGATTCTGGCAACACCATATATTTT
CDR3 protein: CATSDSGNTIYF

clone size: -
D gene: -
J gene: TRBJ1-6
V gene: TRBV28
CDR3 DNA: TGTGCCAGCAGGGTGCTGAGCTCCTATAATTCACCCCTCCACTTT
CDR3 protein: CASRVLSSYNSPLHF

clone size: -
D gene: TRBD1
J gene: TRBJ1-5
V gene: TRBV19
CDR3 DNA: TGTGCCAGTAGTGCGGGACAGCAAAATCAGCCCCAGCATTTT
CDR3 protein: CASSAGQQNQPQHF

clone size: -
D gene: TRBD2
J gene: TRBJ2-2
V gene: TRBV5-1
CDR3 DNA: TGCGCCAGCAGACTAGCGGGGGCGGCCGGGGAGCTGTTTTTT
CDR3 protein: CASRLAGAAGELFF

clone size: -
D gene: TRBD1
J gene: TRBJ2-1
V gene: TRBV4-1
CDR3 DNA: TGCGCCAGCAGCCAAGGAGGGACAGGGATCTACAATGAGCAGTTCTTC
CDR3 protein: CASSQGGTGIYNEQFF